Here is one T cell receptor (beta chain) with its context. The data were obtained in a study of cytomegalovirus exposure and HLA in healthy donors. With 60 Vbeta and 13 Jbeta primers, the PCR was carried out. Assay: immunoSEQ multiplex PCR; the TCRdb copy retains only in-frame clones and omits some. The profile covers around 80,000 clones, with 60% to 85% appearing a single time and less than 2% taken by the ten largest. V dropped 2 bases and J dropped 1; count of bases not matched to a gene: 1. The CDR3 is made up of 15 amino acids. CDR1 SGHVS and CDR2 FNYEAQ come from the germline V gene. Sequenced sample: PBMCs. The J gene is TRBJ1-1, the V gene TRBV7-6; TRBD1 matches 10 bases. This TCR derives from a man between 35 and 55 years old in good health and CMV-seronegative. The CDR3 is CASSLRTGGNTEAFF. CDR3 nucleotide sequence: TGTGCCAGCAGCTTAAGGACAGGGGGGAACACTGAAGCTTTCTTT.